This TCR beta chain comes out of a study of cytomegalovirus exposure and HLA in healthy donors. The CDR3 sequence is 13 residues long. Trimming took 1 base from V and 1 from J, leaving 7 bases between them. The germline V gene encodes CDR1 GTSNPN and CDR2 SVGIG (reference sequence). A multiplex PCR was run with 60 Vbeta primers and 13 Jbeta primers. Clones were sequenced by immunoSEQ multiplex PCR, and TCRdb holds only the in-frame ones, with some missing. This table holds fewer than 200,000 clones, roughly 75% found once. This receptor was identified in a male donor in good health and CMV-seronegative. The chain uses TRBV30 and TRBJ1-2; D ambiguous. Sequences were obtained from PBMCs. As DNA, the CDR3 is TGTGCCTGGAGTGGCCAGATTAACTATGGCTACACCTTC. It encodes CAWSGQINYGYTF.